These 22 T cell receptor beta chains share one sample of origin, sequenced in a study of T cell changes during pregnancy in multiple sclerosis. This table comes from immunoSEQ multiplex PCR, and its TCRdb copy is limited to in-frame clones, with some not included. The data contain around 68,000 clones, 90% of them seen just once; the ten biggest clones take up roughly 1.5%. The sequenced sample was peripheral blood, obtained in the third trimester of pregnancy. The receptors shown here come from a female donor with multiple sclerosis, enrolled in a pregnancy study.

This sequence joins TRBV6-1 and TRBJ2-7, with D possibly matching TRBD2 (5 bases). With 3 bases removed from V and 6 bases from J, the gap between germline ends came to 12 bases. The germline V gene has CDR1 MNHNS and CDR2 SASEGT. The CDR3 covers 13 residues. As DNA, the CDR3 is TGTGCCAGCAGTGATTTGGAGGTCTCCGAGCAGTACTTC. Translating it yields CASSDLEVSEQYF.

J is TRBJ2-5 and V is TRBV29-1; D perhaps matches TRBD1 (6 bases). The CDR3 is made up of 14 amino acids. V was cut by 7 bases and J by 2 bases, with 17 bases left in between. Germline V CDR1 and CDR2: SQVTM, ANQGSEA. In nucleotides, the CDR3 is TGCAGCGGAGGGCCCAGGGGCCCTCAAGAGACCCAGTACTTC. Its protein is CSGGPRGPQETQYF.

The CDR3 region has the DNA TGTGCCAGCTCACAGGACAGCTACGAGCAGTACTTC. Residues: CASSQDSYEQYF. V usage is TRBV18 and J usage is TRBJ2-7, with D possibly TRBD1 on 6 matching bases. This CDR3 contains 12 residues. Trimming cost V 4 bases and J 3 bases, with 7 bases left between them. Looked up from germline, CDR1 is KGHSH and CDR2 is LQKENI.

This clone was counted only a few times. The chain has TRBV6-5 and TRBJ1-6, with 9 bases matching TRBD1. This CDR3 comprises 14 residues. Losses at the gene ends were 6 bases for V and 9 bases for J; bases not matched to a gene: 6. The germline V gene has CDR1 MNHEY and CDR2 SVGAGI. CDR3 nucleotide sequence: TGTGCCAGCAGCCCGGGACAGGGTCCTTCACCCCTCCACTTT. Translated, it gives CASSPGQGPSPLHF.

CDR3 region: CASSLRGWIYGYTF. CDR3 coding DNA: TGTGCCAGCAGTTTGCGAGGGTGGATCTATGGCTACACCTTC. This chain joins TRBV27 and TRBJ1-2; D unclear. Germline-derived CDR1 and CDR2 are MNHEY and SMNVEV (reference sequence). V lost 3 bases and J lost 4, with 12 bases in between. This CDR3 has 14 residues.

Notes on this clone: The identical CDR3 is also encoded by other nucleotide sequences in the sample. The V call is TRBV5-1, the J call TRBJ2-3, with 8 bases that match TRBD2. This CDR3 is 17 amino acids long. J gave up 4 bases and V 4 bases, and 14 bases lay outside the gene matches. CDR1 is SGHRS, CDR2 YFSETQ, per germline. The CDR3 region has the DNA TGCGCCAGCAGCCTTTCCCCCAGCGGGAGACGAGCAGATACGCAGTATTTT. Protein: CASSLSPSGRRADTQYF.

The chain carries TRBV10-2 and TRBJ2-2, with 8 nucleotides matching TRBD1. Germline V gives CDR1 WSHSY, CDR2 SAAADI. Losses at the gene ends were 2 bases for V and 6 bases for J; bases not matched to a gene: 5. The CDR3 is 15 residues long. The CDR3 region has the DNA TGCGCCAGCAGTGAGAAGACAGGGGACCCCGGGGAGCTGTTTTTT. It is translated as CASSEKTGDPGELFF.

This clone appeared once. The V and J genes are TRBV7-9 and TRBJ1-2; no definite D call. Looked up from germline, CDR1 is SEHNR and CDR2 is FQNEAQ (reference sequence). Trimming took 2 bases from V and 6 from J, leaving 7 bases between them. The CDR3 runs to 12 residues. Here the CDR3 reads CASSLLADGYTF. Written as DNA, the CDR3 is TGTGCCAGCAGCTTATTGGCGGATGGCTACACCTTC.

The chain links TRBV7-2 to TRBJ1-2, with TRBD1 as a possible D gene (6 bases). The CDR3 is made up of 13 amino acids. V was pared by 5 bases and J by 7 bases, with 14 bases between. Germline V lookup: CDR1 SGHTA, CDR2 FQGNSA. The CDR3 here is CASSTELGGGYTF. CDR3 in DNA: TGTGCCAGCAGCACGGAGTTAGGGGGTGGCTACACCTTC.

The chain links TRBV7-2 to TRBJ2-7, with 8 bases that match TRBD2. Germline V gives CDR1 SGHTA, CDR2 FQGNSA. The CDR3 sequence is 16 residues long. Trimming at V came to 3 bases and at J to 2 bases, leaving 9 bases not matched to a gene. In DNA form, the CDR3 reads TGTGCCAGCAGCTTTCACACTAGCGGAATCACCTACGAGCAGTACTTC. Residues: CASSFHTSGITYEQYF.

The chain uses TRBV5-1 and TRBJ2-7; the match to TRBD1 covers 7 bases. The CDR3 has 16 amino acids. V dropped 4 bases and J dropped 7; count of bases not matched to a gene: 17. CDR1 and CDR2 from the germline V gene are SGHRS and YFSETQ. The CDR3 is CASSGLTGAVTREQYF. The CDR3 DNA reads TGCGCCAGCAGCGGGCTAACAGGGGCGGTTACGAGAGAGCAGTACTTC.

This clone occurred once. This chain uses TRBV11-3 with TRBJ1-1, with TRBD1 as a possible D gene (5 bases). Germline V gene data show CDR1 as SGHNT and CDR2 as YENEEA. Trimming took 5 bases from V and 2 from J, leaving 12 bases between them. There are 14 residues in the CDR3. The chain's CDR3 is CASSPGGVNTEAFF. Written as DNA, the CDR3 is TGTGCCAGCAGCCCGGGAGGGGTTAACACTGAAGCTTTCTTT.

V gene TRBV7-2 combines with J gene TRBJ2-2; 10 positions agree with TRBD1. V trimming: 1 base; J trimming: 4 bases; junction bases outside the gene matches: 3. Germline V lookup: CDR1 SGHTA, CDR2 FQGNSA. The CDR3 length is 16 residues. The CDR3 DNA follows: TGTGCCAGCAGCTTAGTGGGGACAGGGGCCACCGGGGAGCTGTTTTTT. It translates to CASSLVGTGATGELFF.

V is TRBV30 and J is TRBJ2-1; 9 bases are a match to TRBD2. Germline V CDR1 and CDR2: GTSNPN, SVGIG (reference sequence). J gave up 7 bases and V 1 base, and 8 bases lay outside the gene matches. The CDR3 extends over 15 amino acids. As DNA, the CDR3 is TGTGCCTGGAGTGCCCTCAGACTAGCGGTAAATGAGCAGTTCTTC. It translates to CAWSALRLAVNEQFF.

V and J are TRBV7-9 and TRBJ1-2, with D uncertain. The germline CDR1 and CDR2 sequences are SEHNR and FQNEAQ (reference sequence). This CDR3 spans 14 amino acids. The V gene lost 1 base and the J gene lost 8 bases, with 14 bases spanning the gap. The CDR3 DNA reads TGTGCCAGCAGCTTAGTCGGAGAGGGTAGCGGCTACACCTTC. Its translation is CASSLVGEGSGYTF.

This clone was observed once. The chain uses TRBV6-5 and TRBJ2-7; possible D gene TRBD2, 5 bases. The length of the CDR3 is 14 residues. Trimming stripped 5 bases from V and 5 bases from J, with 16 bases between. Looked up from germline, CDR1 is MNHEY and CDR2 is SVGAGI. The CDR3 sequence: CASSRERELHEQYF. The CDR3 DNA is TGTGCCAGCAGTAGAGAGAGGGAACTCCACGAGCAGTACTTC.

The chain employs TRBV9 and TRBJ1-1; weak D call: TRBD1 (5 bases). Germline V lookup: CDR1 SGDLS, CDR2 YYNGEE. This CDR3 has 14 amino acids. Trimming pared 0 bases from V and 5 bases from J, leaving 11 bases between. CDR3 region: CASSVGQIRTEAFF. The CDR3 nucleotides read TGTGCCAGCAGCGTAGGACAGATTCGAACTGAAGCTTTCTTT.

This chain uses TRBV4-2 with TRBJ2-7, with D perhaps TRBD2 (6 bases). Germline values: CDR1 LGHNA, CDR2 YNFKEQ. The CDR3 extends over 13 amino acids. Deletions cut 1 base from V and 9 bases from J, with 13 bases between. The chain's CDR3 is CASSQGGGKVQYF. CDR3 nucleotides: TGTGCCAGCAGCCAAGGGGGCGGGAAGGTGCAGTACTTC.

The V gene is TRBV27, the J gene TRBJ1-2, with D maybe TRBD1 (6 bases). CDR1 and CDR2 (germline): MNHEY, SMNVEV (reference sequence). Trimming removed 6 bases from V and 6 bases from J, with 14 bases in between. The CDR3 runs 13 residues. The DNA of the CDR3 is TGTGCCAGCAGACCACAGGGAGGGAATGGCTACACCTTC. This gives the protein CASRPQGGNGYTF.

The chain employs TRBV19 and TRBJ1-5; 8 nucleotides match TRBD1. Germline CDR1 is LNHDA and CDR2 is SQIVND (reference sequence). The CDR3 covers 16 residues. V shed 4 bases and J 1 base; nucleotides not matched to a gene: 6. The CDR3 DNA sequence: TGTGCCAGTAGTAAATTACAGGGGGACAGCAATCAGCCCCAGCATTTT. Amino acids: CASSKLQGDSNQPQHF.

The rearrangement joins TRBV13 to TRBJ1-6; 8 bases are shared with TRBD1. CDR1 is PRHDT, CDR2 FYEKMQ, per germline (reference sequence). Unmatched junction bases numbered 9, after V lost 0 bases and J lost 2 bases. The CDR3 has 19 residues. This chain's CDR3 is CASSLGLLQGVTYNSPLHF. DNA for the CDR3: TGTGCCAGCAGCTTAGGACTATTACAGGGGGTAACCTATAATTCACCCCTCCACTTT.

The rearrangement uses TRBV11-2 and TRBJ2-1; perhaps TRBD2 as D (7 bases). The length of the CDR3 is 12 residues. Per germline, CDR1 SGHAT and CDR2 FQNNGV. Deletions cut 4 bases from V and 13 bases from J, with 14 bases between. Here the CDR3 reads CASSSGGLIQFF. The CDR3 DNA is TGTGCCAGCAGCTCGGGGGGCCTAATCCAGTTCTTC.